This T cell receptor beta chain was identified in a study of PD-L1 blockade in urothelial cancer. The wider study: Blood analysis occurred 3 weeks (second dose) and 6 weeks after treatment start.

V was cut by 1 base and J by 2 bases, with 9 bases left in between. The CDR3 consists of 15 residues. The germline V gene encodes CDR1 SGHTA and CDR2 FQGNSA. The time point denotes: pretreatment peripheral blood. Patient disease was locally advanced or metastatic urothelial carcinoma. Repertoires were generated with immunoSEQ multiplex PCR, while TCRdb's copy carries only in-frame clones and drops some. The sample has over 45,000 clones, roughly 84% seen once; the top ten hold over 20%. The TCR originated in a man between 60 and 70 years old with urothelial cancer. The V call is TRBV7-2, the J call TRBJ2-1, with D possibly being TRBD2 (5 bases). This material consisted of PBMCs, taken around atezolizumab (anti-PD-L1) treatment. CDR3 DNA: TGTGCCAGCAGCTTAGACCCCGGGGCCTACAATGAGCAGTTCTTC. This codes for CASSLDPGAYNEQFF. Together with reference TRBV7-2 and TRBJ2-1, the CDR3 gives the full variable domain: GAGVSQSPSNKVTEKGKDVELRCDPISGHTALYWYRQSLGQGLEFLIYFQGNSAPDKSGLPSDRFSAERTGGSVSTLTIQRTQQEDSAVYLCASSLDPGAYNEQFFGPGTRLTVL.